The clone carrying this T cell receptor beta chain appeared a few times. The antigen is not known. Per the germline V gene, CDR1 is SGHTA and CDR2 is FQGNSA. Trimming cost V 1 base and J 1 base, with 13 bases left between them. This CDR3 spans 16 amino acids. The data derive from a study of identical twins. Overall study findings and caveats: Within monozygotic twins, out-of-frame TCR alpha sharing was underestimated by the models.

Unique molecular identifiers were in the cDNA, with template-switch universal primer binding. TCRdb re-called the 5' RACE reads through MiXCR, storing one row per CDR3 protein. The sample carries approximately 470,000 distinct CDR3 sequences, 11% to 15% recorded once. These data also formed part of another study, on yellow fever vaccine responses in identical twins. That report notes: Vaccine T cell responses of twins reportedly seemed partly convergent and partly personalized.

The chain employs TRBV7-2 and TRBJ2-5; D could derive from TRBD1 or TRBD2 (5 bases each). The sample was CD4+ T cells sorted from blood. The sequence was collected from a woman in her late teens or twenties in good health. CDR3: CASSLERTGGQETQYF. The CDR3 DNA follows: TGTGCCAGCAGCTTAGAAAGAACTGGGGGCCAAGAGACCCAGTACTTC.